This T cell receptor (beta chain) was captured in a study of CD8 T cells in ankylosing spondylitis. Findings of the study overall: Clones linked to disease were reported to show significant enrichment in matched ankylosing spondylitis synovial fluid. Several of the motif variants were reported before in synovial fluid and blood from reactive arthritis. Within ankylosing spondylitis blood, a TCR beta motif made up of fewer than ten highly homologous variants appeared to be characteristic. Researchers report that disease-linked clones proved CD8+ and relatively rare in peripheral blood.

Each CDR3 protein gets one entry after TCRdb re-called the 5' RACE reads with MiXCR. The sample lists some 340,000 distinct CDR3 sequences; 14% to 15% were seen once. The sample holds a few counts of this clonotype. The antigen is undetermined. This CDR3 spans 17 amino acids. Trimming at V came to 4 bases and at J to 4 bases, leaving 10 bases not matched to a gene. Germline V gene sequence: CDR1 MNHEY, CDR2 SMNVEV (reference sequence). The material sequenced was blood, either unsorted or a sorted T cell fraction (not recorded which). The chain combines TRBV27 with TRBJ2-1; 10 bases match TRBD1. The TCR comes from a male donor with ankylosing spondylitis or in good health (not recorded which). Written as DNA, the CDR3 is TGTGCCAGCAGTTGGTCGGGACAGGGGCAGGTTTACAATGAGCAGTTCTTC. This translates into CASSWSGQGQVYNEQFF.